Described below is a single T cell receptor beta chain sequence and its context. Its cognate antigen is unknown. One entry per CDR3 protein, called by TCRdb with MiXCR from the reads. The sample yields about 770,000 distinct CDR3 sequences, approximately 32% seen once. This sample is part of a study of T cell repertoires in cytomegalovirus infection. About the study: Used in the study were CMV epitopes, some recently identified and HLA-C-restricted, others well-studied and HLA-B-restricted. Public TCR beta signatures provided an indication of both CMV infection and a matching HLA type.

Overall study findings and caveats: Carriage of CMV together with the relevant HLA was identifiable through cumulative public TCR beta family frequency. Clonotype analysis showed dominance of the ex vivo response by HLA-C-restricted CMV-specific TCR beta clonotypes.

The CDR3 has 15 amino acids. In germline, CDR1 is MNHEY, CDR2 SVGEGT. Trimming took 6 bases from V and 5 from J; bases not matched to a gene: 7. This sequence joins TRBV6-2 or TRBV6-3 and TRBJ2-5; 12 nucleotides line up with TRBD2. The sequenced sample was cultured CD8+ T cells from PBMCs, obtained from culture after CMV antigen stimulation. The sequence derives from a human donor in good health (CMV status not recorded). Some clones in this sample may be carry-over from other donors' samples. The CDR3 DNA is TGTGCCAGCAGGAGGACTAGCGGGGTTTATGAGACCCAGTACTTC. It encodes CASRRTSGVYETQYF.